This T cell receptor (beta chain) was documented in a study of technical replicates of blood from several donors. The CDR3 is 12 residues long. The ends were cut back, 7 bases at V and 6 bases at J, with 12 bases in the middle. Germline lookup yields CDR1 SQVTM and CDR2 ANQGSEA. Data came from immunoSEQ multiplex PCR; TCRdb stores just in-frame clones and leaves some out. The sample lists 50,000 to 65,000 clones, 80% to 95% occurring once. The sequence came from a human donor in good health. Some clones in this sample may be carry-over from other donors' samples. The chain combines TRBV29-1 with TRBJ2-2; a weak D match, TRBD1 (7 bases). Sample: PBMCs. The CDR3 protein is CSGSRGAGELFF. The DNA of the CDR3 is TGCAGCGGAAGCAGGGGGGCCGGGGAGCTGTTTTTT.